This T cell receptor (beta chain) was identified in a study of blood T cells in healthy people across ages. The second PCR ran about 6 to 12 cycles with a sample-barcoded 5' primer and J-beta primers. TCRdb re-derived calls from the 5' RACE reads in MiXCR, one entry per CDR3 protein. Among about 930,000 distinct CDR3 sequences listed, almost 30% were seen once. This CDR3 has 15 amino acids. Trimming stripped 3 bases from V and 2 bases from J, with 14 bases between. CDR1 is SGHNT, CDR2 YYREEE, per germline (reference sequence). This same sample was also taken into another study, of T cells of mothers and their children.

The chain has TRBV5-4 and TRBJ1-2; weak D call: TRBD1 (5 bases). Material for sequencing was blood. This receptor was taken from a woman aged 35 to 49 in good health. The CDR3 DNA reads TGTGCCAGCAGCTCGGACAACTCCGAAAACTATGGCTACACCTTC. Its protein product is CASSSDNSENYGYTF.